One and the same sample provided the 16 T cell receptor beta chains below, sequenced in a study of cytomegalovirus exposure and HLA in healthy donors. The PCR employed 60 Vbeta primers together with 13 Jbeta primers. Profiling relied on immunoSEQ multiplex PCR, and the TCRdb table lists in-frame clones only, not all of them. The table has 150,000 to 200,000 clones, 78% seen once; the top ten hold less than 6%. Source material: PBMCs. These receptors were obtained from a woman aged 25 to 45 in good health and CMV-seropositive.

The gene calls are TRBV14 and TRBJ2-1; no firm D call. CDR1 and CDR2 from the germline V gene are SGHDN and FVKESK. The CDR3 runs to 17 residues. Trimming left V 4 bases short and J 6 bases short, with 22 bases between. The CDR3 region is CASSPYRGSPSVNEQFF. The DNA for the CDR3 is TGTGCCAGCAGCCCTTATCGCGGCTCCCCCTCCGTCAATGAGCAGTTCTTC. The complete variable domain, with remaining parts taken from reference TRBV14 and TRBJ2-1, reads EAGVTQFPSHSVIEKGQTVTLRCDPISGHDNLYWYRRVMGKEIKFLLHFVKESKQDESGMPNNRFLAERTGGTYSTLKVQPAELEDSGVYFCASSPYRGSPSVNEQFFGPGTRLTVL.

This chain links TRBV6-1 with TRBJ2-7; 8 nucleotides agree with TRBD2. CDR3 length equals 15 residues. CDR1 and CDR2 (germline): MNHNS, SASEGT. With 1 base clipped from V and 4 bases from J, the junction kept 6 bases outside the gene matches. The CDR3 DNA sequence: TGTGCCAGCAGTGAAGACCCGGGAGGGTGGTACGAGCAGTACTTC. It yields the protein CASSEDPGGWYEQYF.

This clone came up once. In DNA form, the CDR3 reads TGCGCCAGCAGCGGATCTTATGACAGCATGAACACTGAAGCTTTCTTT. It translates to CASSGSYDSMNTEAFF. The chain couples TRBV5-1 to TRBJ1-1, with D perhaps matching TRBD1 (5 bases). Germline V gives CDR1 SGHRS, CDR2 YFSETQ. With 4 bases removed from V and 0 bases from J, the gap between germline ends came to 16 bases. The CDR3 sequence is 16 residues long.

The chain carries TRBV10-3 and TRBJ1-2, with 8 bases identical to TRBD1. CDR1 and CDR2 from the germline V gene are ENHRY and SYGVKD. The CDR3 contains 13 residues. V shed 5 bases, J shed 6 bases, and the junction held 5 bases outside the gene matches. The CDR3 reads CAISFQGADGYTF. Here the CDR3 DNA reads TGTGCCATCAGTTTTCAGGGGGCAGATGGCTACACCTTC.

The chain is built from TRBV2 and TRBJ2-7; 8 bases line up with TRBD2. CDR1 and CDR2 (germline): SNHLY, FYNNEI. Losses at the gene ends were 6 bases for V and 5 bases for J; bases not matched to a gene: 6. The CDR3 spans 13 residues. CDR3 in amino acids: CASRENSGNEQYF. The CDR3 nucleotides are TGTGCCAGCAGGGAGAATAGCGGGAACGAGCAGTACTTC. Using reference TRBV2 and TRBJ2-7 for the parts outside the CDR3, the full variable domain is EPEVTQTPSHQVTQMGQEVILRCVPISNHLYFYWYRQILGQKVEFLVSFYNNEISEKSEIFDDQFSVERPDGSNFTLKIRSTKLEDSAMYFCASRENSGNEQYFGPGTRLTVT.

The chain uses TRBV19 and TRBJ1-5; D gene uncertain. Trimming left V 3 bases short and J 0 bases short, with 9 bases between. This CDR3 has 15 residues. Germline V CDR1 and CDR2: LNHDA, SQIVND (reference sequence). CDR3 sequence: CASSMVQHSNQPQHF. The CDR3 DNA reads TGTGCCAGTAGTATGGTACAACATAGCAATCAGCCCCAGCATTTT. Using reference TRBV19 and TRBJ1-5 for the parts outside the CDR3, the full variable domain is DGGITQSPKYLFRKEGQNVTLSCEQNLNHDAMYWYRQDPGQGLRLIYYSQIVNDFQKGDIAEGYSVSREKKESFPLTVTSAQKNPTAFYLCASSMVQHSNQPQHFGDGTRLSIL.

This chain links TRBV27 with TRBJ2-7; D unresolved. Trimming shortened V by 4 bases and J by 3 bases, and 13 bases separated the two germline ends. Germline assignment: CDR1 MNHEY and CDR2 SMNVEV (reference sequence). CDR3 length equals 14 residues. CDR3 region: CASSSSSLYYEQYF. For the CDR3, the DNA is TGTGCCAGCAGTTCGAGCTCCCTATACTACGAGCAGTACTTC.

This clone came up a few times. This rearrangement joins TRBV6-5 to TRBJ1-2, with a weak D call TRBD1 (5 bases). Trimming left V 8 bases short and J 3 bases short, with 13 bases between. The V gene's germline CDR1 is MNHEY and CDR2 SVGAGI. This CDR3 spans 13 amino acids. The CDR3 DNA reads TGTGCCAGCTCGCAGGGATCGGACTATGGCTACACCTTC. Translation gives CASSQGSDYGYTF.

The chain links TRBV2 to TRBJ1-5; 7 bases line up with TRBD1. The length of the CDR3 is 15 residues. V shed 6 bases, J shed 3 bases, and the junction held 8 bases outside the gene matches. Germline V CDR1 and CDR2: SNHLY, FYNNEI. CDR3 sequence: CASSGDSRNNQPQHF. CDR3 nucleotides: TGTGCCAGCAGCGGGGACAGTAGGAACAATCAGCCCCAGCATTTT.

The CDR3 DNA reads as TGCGCCAGCAGCTTGGGAGCGTCCCGGGGTGTGGAGACCCAGTACTTC. This translates into CASSLGASRGVETQYF. The chain carries TRBV5-1 and TRBJ2-5; maybe TRBD2 (5 bases). From germline, CDR1 is SGHRS and CDR2 YFSETQ. V lost 0 bases to trimming and J lost 5 bases, with 17 bases between them. The CDR3 length is 16 residues.

This chain's CDR3 is CASSLATGTGTNEKLFF. CDR3 bases: TGTGCCAGCAGCTTAGCGACCGGGACAGGAACTAATGAAAAACTGTTTTTT. The chain is built from TRBV7-9 and TRBJ1-4; 8 bases line up with TRBD1. Germline V gene lookup returns CDR1 SEHNR and CDR2 FQNEAQ (reference sequence). This CDR3 comprises 17 residues. Trimming took 0 bases from V and 1 from J; bases not matched to a gene: 4.

J is TRBJ2-3 and V is TRBV19, with 8 bases lining up with TRBD1. Germline V gene data show CDR1 as LNHDA and CDR2 as SQIVND (reference sequence). The CDR3 loop spans 15 amino acids. The V gene end was trimmed by 6 bases and the J gene end by 4 bases; junction bases not matched to a gene: 9. The CDR3 region is CASSSGTGTSDTQYF. The CDR3 nucleotides read TGTGCCAGTAGCTCCGGGACAGGAACCTCAGATACGCAGTATTTT.

The chain links TRBV11-2 to TRBJ2-3, with TRBD1 identical over 9 bases. The V segment lost 2 bases and the J segment 11 bases; nucleotides outside the gene matches: 2. CDR1 and CDR2 from the germline V gene are SGHAT and FQNNGV. This CDR3 region has 12 residues. The CDR3 DNA sequence: TGTGCCAGCAGCTTATGGGGACAGGGGCAGTATTTT. Protein sequence: CASSLWGQGQYF.

This chain connects TRBV27 to TRBJ2-1; 10 positions agree with TRBD2. CDR1 and CDR2 from the germline V gene are MNHEY and SMNVEV (reference sequence). The J segment lost 9 bases and the V segment lost 6 bases, leaving 8 bases of the junction unmatched. The CDR3 length is 14 residues. CDR3 sequence: CASRLAGMVGEQFF. CDR3 DNA sequence: TGTGCCAGCAGACTAGCGGGAATGGTCGGTGAGCAGTTCTTC.

CDR3 sequence reads: CASSIAPTGNEQFF. In nucleotides, the CDR3 is TGTGCCAGTAGTATAGCCCCGACAGGCAATGAGCAGTTCTTC. This sequence joins TRBV19 and TRBJ2-1, with a tentative D call TRBD1 (6 bases). This CDR3 has 14 residues. Germline V gene data show CDR1 as LNHDA and CDR2 as SQIVND (reference sequence). Deletions cut 1 base from V and 6 bases from J, with 10 bases between. The entire variable domain, with the rest obtained from reference TRBV19 and TRBJ2-1, is as follows: DGGITQSPKYLFRKEGQNVTLSCEQNLNHDAMYWYRQDPGQGLRLIYYSQIVNDFQKGDIAEGYSVSREKKESFPLTVTSAQKNPTAFYLCASSIAPTGNEQFFGPGTRLTVL.

CDR3 loop: CASSLDLAASSPLHF. DNA for the CDR3: TGTGCCAGCAGCTTGGACCTGGCGGCTTCTTCACCCCTCCACTTT. The chain is built from TRBV5-6 and TRBJ1-6, with no clear D. The V end lost 0 bases, the J end lost 9 bases, and 13 bases lay between the germline ends. The CDR3 covers 15 residues. Germline V CDR1 and CDR2: SGHDT, YYEEEE.